A single sample gave rise to the 29 T cell receptor beta chains below, sequenced in a study of blood T cell repertoires in COVID-19. TCRdb's table, derived via immunoSEQ multiplex PCR, lists solely in-frame clones and lacks some. The sample lists about 300,000 clones, approximately 81% occurring once. The material sequenced was PBMCs or T cells enriched from blood (not recorded which). The source of these receptors is a woman under 40 who had been exposed to COVID-19.

On this clone itself: Other DNA variants within this sample encode the same CDR3. V gene TRBV2 combines with J gene TRBJ1-4, with D maybe TRBD1 (6 bases). V was cut by 1 base and J by 6 bases, with 9 bases left in between. The germline V gene encodes CDR1 SNHLY and CDR2 FYNNEI. The CDR3 is made up of 14 amino acids. The CDR3: CASSEDRVYEKLFF. CDR3 sequence (DNA): TGTGCCAGCAGTGAAGACAGGGTTTATGAAAAACTGTTTTTT.

The chain carries TRBV30 and TRBJ2-1; D is perhaps TRBD2 (6 bases). The germline CDR1 and CDR2 sequences are GTSNPN and SVGIG (reference sequence). V was shortened by 3 bases and J by 6 bases, with 15 bases between the two germline ends. The CDR3 is made up of 14 amino acids. The CDR3, as DNA: TGTGCCTGGAGGTTATACGGGGGAGGCAATGAGCAGTTCTTC. Protein sequence: CAWRLYGGGNEQFF.

The chain carries TRBV28 and TRBJ1-5; D uncertain. Germline CDR1 and CDR2: MDHEN and SYDVKM. Trimming left V 6 bases short and J 4 bases short, with 13 bases between. This CDR3 comprises 14 residues. The CDR3 sequence: CASSSEGGNQPQHF. As DNA, the CDR3 is TGTGCCAGCAGCTCGGAGGGAGGTAATCAGCCCCAGCATTTT.

The V call is TRBV6-2 or TRBV6-3, the J call TRBJ2-3; the match to TRBD2 covers 10 bases. J was trimmed by 6 bases and V by 4 bases; bases with no gene match: 10. The CDR3 is 16 amino acids. Germline V gene sequence: CDR1 MNHEY, CDR2 SVGEGT. The CDR3 spells CASSFGVAGGRDTQYF. The DNA of the CDR3 is TGTGCCAGCAGTTTCGGGGTAGCGGGGGGTAGGGATACGCAGTATTTT.

The genes are TRBV19 and TRBJ1-1, with 9 bases lining up with TRBD1. Germline assignment: CDR1 LNHDA and CDR2 SQIVND (reference sequence). The ends lost 1 base at V and 5 bases at J; junction bases unmatched: 5. This CDR3 contains 15 residues. CDR3 amino acids: CASSIVTGGGTEAFF. DNA of the CDR3: TGTGCCAGTAGTATAGTTACAGGGGGCGGTACTGAAGCTTTCTTT.

CDR3 sequence (DNA): TGTGCCAGCAGTGACCGCGCGGCAAACTACAATGAGCAGTTCTTC. Its translation: CASSDRAANYNEQFF. The chain links TRBV2 to TRBJ2-1; D uncertain. V was shortened by 3 bases and J by 3 bases, with 12 bases between the two germline ends. The CDR3 contains 15 residues. The germline gives CDR1 SNHLY, CDR2 FYNNEI.

A few counts support this clone. J is TRBJ1-5 and V is TRBV9, with D maybe TRBD1 (5 bases). The germline V gene has CDR1 SGDLS and CDR2 YYNGEE. CDR3 length: 15 amino acids. Trimming cost V 3 bases and J 2 bases, with 12 bases left between them. In nucleotides, the CDR3 is TGTGCCAGCAGCGCCCAGGGTTATGGCAATCAGCCCCAGCATTTT. This translates into CASSAQGYGNQPQHF.

This chain links TRBV5-1 with TRBJ1-2; 8 positions agree with TRBD1. This CDR3 is built from 15 residues. The germline gives CDR1 SGHRS, CDR2 YFSETQ. V lost 4 bases and J lost 13; bases outside the gene matches: 18. The CDR3 is CASSVYRGSGSESTF. The CDR3 nucleotides read TGCGCCAGCAGCGTATACAGGGGGTCTGGATCCGAGAGCACCTTC.

Regarding this clone: Different DNA sequences within this sample yield the same CDR3. V usage is TRBV12-5 and J usage is TRBJ1-3; 8 bases are a match to TRBD1. The CDR3 is 14 amino acids. In germline, CDR1 is LGHNT, CDR2 FRNRAP. J lost 2 bases, V lost 4 bases, and 1 base had no gene match. This CDR3 is CASGSQGAGNTIYF. Here the CDR3 DNA reads TGTGCTAGTGGTTCACAGGGGGCTGGAAACACCATATATTTT.

V and J are TRBV5-4 and TRBJ1-1; D uncertain. The ends were cut back, 2 bases at V and 3 bases at J, with 8 bases in the middle. This CDR3 is 13 amino acids long. CDR1 SGHNT and CDR2 YYREEE come from the germline V gene (reference sequence). DNA for the CDR3: TGTGCCAGCAGCTTTAGAGGTTACACTGAAGCTTTCTTT. Encoded protein: CASSFRGYTEAFF. Supplemented by reference TRBV5-4 and TRBJ1-1, the full variable domain reads ETGVTQSPTHLIKTRGQQVTLRCSSQSGHNTVSWYQQALGQGPQFIFQYYREEENGRGNFPPRFSGLQFPNYSSELNVNALELDDSALYLCASSFRGYTEAFFGQGTRLTVV.

This chain connects TRBV7-9 to TRBJ1-2; 7 bases are a match to TRBD1. This CDR3 region has 14 residues. Germline loops: CDR1 SEHNR, CDR2 FQNEAQ (reference sequence). Unmatched junction bases numbered 7, after V lost 6 bases and J lost 3 bases. Here the CDR3 DNA reads TGTGCCAGCAGACAGGGGCCCCCTGACTATGGCTACACCTTC. It is translated as CASRQGPPDYGYTF.

V and J are TRBV2 and TRBJ2-5, with 7 bases aligning to TRBD2. Germline loops: CDR1 SNHLY, CDR2 FYNNEI. This CDR3 comprises 12 residues. The trim removed 8 bases at V and 5 bases at J, leaving 5 bases unmatched. This CDR3 reads CASREVSETQYF. The CDR3 DNA sequence: TGTGCCAGCCGGGAGGTCAGTGAGACCCAGTACTTC.

The chain carries TRBV5-1 and TRBJ1-3, with 9 positions matching TRBD1. The CDR3 runs 18 residues. Germline V CDR1 and CDR2: SGHRS, YFSETQ. Unmatched junction bases numbered 14, after V lost 5 bases and J lost 2 bases. The CDR3 region is CASSYKTGTGLAGNTIYF. In DNA, the CDR3 is TGCGCCAGCAGTTATAAAACCGGGACAGGGCTTGCTGGAAACACCATATATTTT.

The chain recombines TRBV10-3 with TRBJ1-2; 7 bases fit TRBD1. From germline, CDR1 is ENHRY and CDR2 SYGVKD. CDR3 length equals 14 residues. J lost 3 bases, V lost 8 bases, and 9 bases had no gene match. DNA for the CDR3: TGTGCCATCGGGATGGACAGGCTTGACTATGGCTACACCTTC. This sequence encodes CAIGMDRLDYGYTF.

CDR3 protein: CASSPGGRNSPLHF. The CDR3 DNA sequence: TGTGCCAGCAGCCCGGGGGGGCGGAATTCACCCCTCCACTTT. The rearrangement links TRBV11-1 to TRBJ1-6, with a possible D match to TRBD1 (6 bases). CDR1 SGHAT and CDR2 FQDESV come from the germline V gene (reference sequence). CDR3 length: 14 amino acids. V was pared by 5 bases and J by 7 bases, with 12 bases between.

The rearrangement joins TRBV7-9 to TRBJ1-2, with D possibly TRBD1 on 6 matching bases. Trimming removed 9 bases at V and 4 bases at J, with 21 bases between. There are 15 residues in the CDR3. Germline V gene lookup returns CDR1 SEHNR and CDR2 FQNEAQ (reference sequence). The CDR3 protein is CASQDTGNSGYGYTF. CDR3 sequence (DNA): TGTGCCAGTCAAGATACAGGGAATTCGGGCTATGGCTACACCTTC. The variable domain in full, completed from reference TRBV7-9 and TRBJ1-2, reads DTGVSQNPRHKITKRGQNVTFRCDPISEHNRLYWYRQTLGQGPEFLTYFQNEAQLEKSRLLSDRFSAERPKGSFSTLEIQRTEQGDSAMYLCASQDTGNSGYGYTFGSGTRLTVV.

CDR3 DNA sequence: TGTGCCAGCAGCTTAAAACGACAGGACAATTCACCCCTCCACTTT. This sequence encodes CASSLKRQDNSPLHF. The V and J genes are TRBV7-9 and TRBJ1-6; possible D gene TRBD1, 6 bases. With 2 bases removed from V and 7 bases from J, the gap between germline ends came to 12 bases. Germline loops: CDR1 SEHNR, CDR2 FQNEAQ (reference sequence). The CDR3 loop spans 15 amino acids.

This clone occurred a few times. This rearrangement joins TRBV6-2 or TRBV6-3 to TRBJ1-3, with D uncertain. Per germline, CDR1 MNHEY and CDR2 SVGEGT. The CDR3 has 18 residues. Trimming left V 6 bases short and J 4 bases short, with 25 bases between. The CDR3 bases are TGTGCCAGCAGCCCTACCTGGGAGGCCGGCAGAGTCGGAAACACCATATATTTT. Encoded protein: CASSPTWEAGRVGNTIYF.

CDR3 sequence reads: CASSDPDREYEQYF. The CDR3 coding sequence is TGCGCCAGCAGTGATCCGGACAGGGAGTACGAGCAGTACTTC. The rearrangement links TRBV10-1 to TRBJ2-7, with 8 positions matching TRBD1. The CDR3 loop spans 14 amino acids. Unmatched junction bases numbered 5, after V lost 3 bases and J lost 4 bases. Germline V gene lookup returns CDR1 WNHNN and CDR2 SYGVQD (reference sequence).

The J gene is TRBJ1-5, the V gene TRBV2, with 8 bases lining up with TRBD1. V dropped 3 bases and J dropped 8; count of bases not matched to a gene: 6. The CDR3 contains 14 residues. Germline loops: CDR1 SNHLY, CDR2 FYNNEI. CDR3 loop: CASSDRTGSEPQHF. CDR3 in DNA: TGTGCCAGCAGTGACAGGACAGGGAGCGAGCCCCAGCATTTT.

This clone was seen more than once but under ten times. The gene calls are TRBV5-1 and TRBJ2-3, with D hard to call. This CDR3 is built from 15 residues. Deletions cut 0 bases from V and 1 base from J, with 9 bases between. Per germline, CDR1 SGHRS and CDR2 YFSETQ. CDR3 loop: CASSLAVGGTDTQYF. CDR3 DNA: TGCGCCAGCAGCTTGGCCGTCGGAGGCACAGATACGCAGTATTTT.

This clone was counted a single time. This rearrangement joins TRBV7-8 to TRBJ2-5; D is ambiguous. Per the germline V gene, CDR1 is SGHVS and CDR2 is FQNEAQ. Trimming removed 3 bases at V and 3 bases at J, with 14 bases between. The CDR3 runs to 15 residues. CDR3 region: CASSFLLSLKETQYF. The CDR3 DNA reads as TGTGCCAGCAGCTTCCTCTTATCACTTAAAGAGACCCAGTACTTC.

The chain combines TRBV5-8 with TRBJ2-7; D unclear. The germline V gene encodes CDR1 SGHTS and CDR2 YDEGEE. Deletions cut 2 bases from V and 4 bases from J, with 7 bases between. The CDR3 contains 12 residues. The CDR3 DNA reads TGTGCCAGCAGCTTAACCCGGTACGAGCAGTACTTC. Translation: CASSLTRYEQYF.

The rearrangement uses TRBV7-3 and TRBJ2-3; 7 positions match TRBD2. CDR3 length equals 17 residues. In germline, CDR1 is SGHTA, CDR2 FQGTGA. The V segment lost 1 base and the J segment 2 bases; nucleotides outside the gene matches: 9. CDR3 bases: TGTGCCAGCAGCTTAAGATGGGAGGGGTTGATCACAGATACGCAGTATTTT. Residues: CASSLRWEGLITDTQYF. The entire variable domain, with the rest obtained from reference TRBV7-3 and TRBJ2-3, is as follows: GAGVSQTPSNKVTEKGKYVELRCDPISGHTALYWYRQSLGQGPEFLIYFQGTGAADDSGLPNDRFFAVRPEGSVSTLKIQRTERGDSAVYLCASSLRWEGLITDTQYFGPGTRLTVL.

Concerning this clone itself: This CDR3 is also generated by other DNA sequences in the sample. The V gene is TRBV6-5, the J gene TRBJ1-5; tentative D call: TRBD1 (6 bases). The CDR3 is 13 residues long. CDR1 is MNHEY and CDR2 is SVGAGI in the germline V gene. V lost 4 bases and J lost 4, with 8 bases in between. The CDR3 sequence: CASSSTGNQPQHF. DNA of the CDR3: TGTGCCAGCAGTTCTACAGGGAATCAGCCCCAGCATTTT.

Worth noting for this clone: This sample also contains other DNA sequences that code for the same CDR3. The V call is TRBV10-3, the J call TRBJ2-7; D is ambiguous. This CDR3 region has 11 residues. The V end lost 5 bases, the J end lost 7 bases, and 9 bases lay between the germline ends. The germline V gene has CDR1 ENHRY and CDR2 SYGVKD. CDR3 DNA: TGTGCCATCAGTCCGGAGTATGAGCAGTACTTC. Translating it yields CAISPEYEQYF.

The rearrangement uses TRBV29-1 and TRBJ2-3, with 8 bases aligning to TRBD2. CDR1 is SQVTM and CDR2 is ANQGSEA in the germline V gene. This CDR3 has 15 amino acids. After removal of 5 bases from V and 3 bases from J, the junction contained 10 bases not matched to a gene. The CDR3 loop is CSVSYSGGRTDTQYF. In nucleotides, the CDR3 is TGCAGCGTTTCTTACAGCGGGGGTAGGACAGATACGCAGTATTTT.

This clone appeared a single time. The chain recombines TRBV30 with TRBJ2-2; TRBD2 might be the D (6 bases). This CDR3 has 15 amino acids. With 0 bases removed from V and 4 bases from J, the gap between germline ends came to 12 bases. The germline gives CDR1 GTSNPN, CDR2 SVGIG (reference sequence). The CDR3 bases are TGTGCCTGGAGTGTAGGGGAGGTGGGCACCGGGGAGCTGTTTTTT. Its protein product is CAWSVGEVGTGELFF. The full variable domain, completed using reference TRBV30 and TRBJ2-2, is SQTIHQWPATLVQPVGSPLSLECTVEGTSNPNLYWYRQAAGRGLQLLFYSVGIGQISSEVPQNLSASRPQDRQFILSSKKLLLSDSGFYLCAWSVGEVGTGELFFGEGSRLTVL.

The J gene is TRBJ2-7, the V gene TRBV18, with D unresolved. V was trimmed by 8 bases and J by 0 bases, leaving 14 bases between them. The CDR3 spans 14 residues. Germline V gene data show CDR1 as KGHSH and CDR2 as LQKENI. Here the CDR3 DNA reads TGTGCCAGCACGAAACATCCCAGCTCCTACGAGCAGTACTTC. The encoded protein is CASTKHPSSYEQYF.